The T cell receptor (beta chain) described here comes from a study of control samples from healthy donors and cancer patients. CDR3 size: 15 residues. Germline values: CDR1 WSHSY, CDR2 SAAADI. V dropped 7 bases and J dropped 0; count of bases not matched to a gene: 5. Clones were read by immunoSEQ multiplex PCR, and TCRdb kept only the in-frame ones, dropping some. The sample lists tens of thousands of clones, over 85% occurring once. The sample comprised blood. This TCR came from a man aged 45 to 65 in good health. J is TRBJ1-1 and V is TRBV10-2; 10 bases are a match to TRBD1. The CDR3 DNA sequence: TGCGCCAGCAAGGACAGGGGGGTCATGAACACTGAAGCTTTCTTT. Translation gives CASKDRGVMNTEAFF.